This TCR beta chain was recorded in a study of radiotherapy plus CTLA-4 blockade in lung cancer. Profiling relied on immunoSEQ multiplex PCR, and the TCRdb table lists in-frame clones only, not all of them. Of some 73,000 clones in the sample, 70% to 80% are singletons; the top ten hold approximately 9.9%. General study points: An expansion of tumor-derived TCR clones occurred in blood after radiotherapy plus ipilimumab. With interferon-beta, early dynamics of blood T cell clones were reported to best predict response.

The trim removed 5 bases at V and 4 bases at J, leaving 3 bases unmatched. This CDR3 has 13 amino acids. Germline V gene lookup returns CDR1 LNHDA and CDR2 SQIVND (reference sequence). This clone turned up a few times. Its target is unknown. With ipilimumab providing CTLA-4 blockade, focal radiation was administered to patients who had chemo-refractory metastatic non-small-cell lung cancer. Material: peripheral blood, obtained from a patient treated with radiotherapy plus ipilimumab. The TCR sequence derives from a human donor with non-small cell lung cancer whose response to radiotherapy plus ipilimumab could not be evaluated. The chain couples TRBV19 to TRBJ2-7; 9 bases are a match to TRBD2. DNA of the CDR3: TGTGCCAGTAGTCTACTAGCGGGTTACGAGCAGTACTTC. This translates into CASSLLAGYEQYF.